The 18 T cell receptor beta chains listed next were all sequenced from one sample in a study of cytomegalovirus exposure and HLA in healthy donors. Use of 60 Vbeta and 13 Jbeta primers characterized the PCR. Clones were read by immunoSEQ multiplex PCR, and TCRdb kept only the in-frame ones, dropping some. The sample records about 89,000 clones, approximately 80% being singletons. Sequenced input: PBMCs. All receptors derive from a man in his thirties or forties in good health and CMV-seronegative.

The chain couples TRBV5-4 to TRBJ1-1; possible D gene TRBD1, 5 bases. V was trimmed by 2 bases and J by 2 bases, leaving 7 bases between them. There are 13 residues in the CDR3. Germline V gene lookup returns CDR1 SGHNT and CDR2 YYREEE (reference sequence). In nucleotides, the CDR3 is TGTGCCAGCAGCTTTGACAGAAACACTGAAGCTTTCTTT. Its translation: CASSFDRNTEAFF. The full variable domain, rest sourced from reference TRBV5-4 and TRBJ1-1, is ETGVTQSPTHLIKTRGQQVTLRCSSQSGHNTVSWYQQALGQGPQFIFQYYREEENGRGNFPPRFSGLQFPNYSSELNVNALELDDSALYLCASSFDRNTEAFFGQGTRLTVV.

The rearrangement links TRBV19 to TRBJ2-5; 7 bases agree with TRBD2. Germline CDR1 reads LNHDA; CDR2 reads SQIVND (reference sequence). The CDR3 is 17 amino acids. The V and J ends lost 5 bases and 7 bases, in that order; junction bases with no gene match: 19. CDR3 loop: CASSYSAGVGLQATQYF. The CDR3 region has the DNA TGTGCCAGTAGTTACAGCGCGGGAGTGGGTCTTCAGGCGACCCAGTACTTC.

The CDR3 region is CASSPGTSSYEQYF. The CDR3 DNA sequence: TGTGCCAGCTCACCAGGGACTAGCTCCTACGAGCAGTACTTC. The chain couples TRBV18 to TRBJ2-7; 8 bases line up with TRBD2. The CDR3 consists of 14 residues. V lost 2 bases, J lost 0 bases, and 0 bases stayed unmatched. In germline, CDR1 is KGHSH, CDR2 LQKENI.

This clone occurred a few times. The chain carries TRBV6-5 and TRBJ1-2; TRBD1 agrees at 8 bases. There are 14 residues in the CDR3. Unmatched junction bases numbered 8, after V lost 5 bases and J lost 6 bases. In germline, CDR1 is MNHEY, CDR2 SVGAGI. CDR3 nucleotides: TGTGCCAGCAGTCGGACAGGGTTAGGCGATGGCTACACCTTC. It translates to CASSRTGLGDGYTF.

The CDR3 DNA sequence: TGCGCCAGCAGCCAGAAGCTGACAGGGGGGATCTCTGGAAACACCATATATTTT. It is translated as CASSQKLTGGISGNTIYF. The rearrangement uses TRBV4-1 and TRBJ1-3; 9 bases agree with TRBD1. The CDR3 runs 18 residues. Germline V lookup: CDR1 MGHRA, CDR2 YSYEKL. J gave up 0 bases and V 3 bases, and 9 bases lay outside the gene matches.

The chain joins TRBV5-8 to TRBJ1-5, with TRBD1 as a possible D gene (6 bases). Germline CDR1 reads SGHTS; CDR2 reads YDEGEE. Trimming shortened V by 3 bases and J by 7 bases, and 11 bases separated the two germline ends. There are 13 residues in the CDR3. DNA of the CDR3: TGTGCCAGCAGCTACAGGGTCGGACAGCCCCAGCATTTT. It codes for CASSYRVGQPQHF.

The CDR3 sequence is CASSQDLGGLGKNIQYF. CDR3 coding DNA: TGCGCCAGCAGCCAAGATCTGGGGGGGCTCGGCAAAAACATTCAGTACTTC. This chain joins TRBV4-1 and TRBJ2-4; possibly TRBD2 for D (7 bases). Trimming cost V 0 bases and J 3 bases, with 15 bases left between them. The CDR3 runs to 17 residues. Per germline, CDR1 MGHRA and CDR2 YSYEKL.

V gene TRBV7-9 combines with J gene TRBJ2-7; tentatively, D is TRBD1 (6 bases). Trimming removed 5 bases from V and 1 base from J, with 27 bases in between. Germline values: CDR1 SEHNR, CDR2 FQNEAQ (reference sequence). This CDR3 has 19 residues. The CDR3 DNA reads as TGTGCCAGCAGCCCACCCCTCCCTAGACAGGTCCATAGGTCCTACGAGCAGTACTTC. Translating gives CASSPPLPRQVHRSYEQYF.

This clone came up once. The CDR3 spells CASEPGQGGWETQYF. DNA for the CDR3: TGTGCCAGCGAACCGGGACAGGGGGGATGGGAGACCCAGTACTTC. The chain couples TRBV2 to TRBJ2-5, with 11 bases matching TRBD1. J was trimmed by 5 bases and V by 8 bases; bases with no gene match: 10. CDR1 is SNHLY, CDR2 FYNNEI, per germline. The CDR3 has 15 amino acids.

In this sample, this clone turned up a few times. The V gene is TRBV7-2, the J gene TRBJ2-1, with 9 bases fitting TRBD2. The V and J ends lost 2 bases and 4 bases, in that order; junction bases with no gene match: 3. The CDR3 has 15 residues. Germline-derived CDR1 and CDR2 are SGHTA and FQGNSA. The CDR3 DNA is TGTGCCAGCAGCTTATCAGCGGGGGGTTACAATGAGCAGTTCTTC. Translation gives CASSLSAGGYNEQFF.

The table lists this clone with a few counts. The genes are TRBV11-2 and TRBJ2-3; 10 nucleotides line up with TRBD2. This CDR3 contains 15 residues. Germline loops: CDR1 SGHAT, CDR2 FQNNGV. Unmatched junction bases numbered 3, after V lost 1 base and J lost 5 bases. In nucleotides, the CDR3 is TGTGCCAGCAGCTTAGTCGCTAGCGGGGGAGATACGCAGTATTTT. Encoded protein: CASSLVASGGDTQYF.

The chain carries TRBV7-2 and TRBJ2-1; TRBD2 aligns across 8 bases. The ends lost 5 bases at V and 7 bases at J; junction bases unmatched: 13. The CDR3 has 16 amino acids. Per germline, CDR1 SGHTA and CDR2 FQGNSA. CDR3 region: CASSLVGGRSSNEQFF. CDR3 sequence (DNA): TGTGCCAGCAGCCTTGTCGGCGGGAGGTCTTCTAATGAGCAGTTCTTC. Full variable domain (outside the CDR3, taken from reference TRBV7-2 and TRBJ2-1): GAGVSQSPSNKVTEKGKDVELRCDPISGHTALYWYRQSLGQGLEFLIYFQGNSAPDKSGLPSDRFSAERTGGSVSTLTIQRTQQEDSAVYLCASSLVGGRSSNEQFFGPGTRLTVL.

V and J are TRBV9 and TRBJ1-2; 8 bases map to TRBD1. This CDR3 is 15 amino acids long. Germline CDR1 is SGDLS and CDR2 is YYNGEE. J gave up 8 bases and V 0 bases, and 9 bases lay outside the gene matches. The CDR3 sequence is CASSVGGQGVRGYTF. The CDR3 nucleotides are TGTGCCAGCAGCGTAGGAGGACAGGGCGTTAGGGGCTACACCTTC.

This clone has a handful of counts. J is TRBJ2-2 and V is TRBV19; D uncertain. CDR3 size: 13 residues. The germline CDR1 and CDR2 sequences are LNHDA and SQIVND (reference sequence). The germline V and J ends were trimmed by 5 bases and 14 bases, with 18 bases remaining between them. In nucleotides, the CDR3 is TGTGCCAGTAGTCCCCTGTCACTTTTCGATCTGTTTTTT. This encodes CASSPLSLFDLFF. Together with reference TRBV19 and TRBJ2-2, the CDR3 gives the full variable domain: DGGITQSPKYLFRKEGQNVTLSCEQNLNHDAMYWYRQDPGQGLRLIYYSQIVNDFQKGDIAEGYSVSREKKESFPLTVTSAQKNPTAFYLCASSPLSLFDLFFGEGSRLTVL.

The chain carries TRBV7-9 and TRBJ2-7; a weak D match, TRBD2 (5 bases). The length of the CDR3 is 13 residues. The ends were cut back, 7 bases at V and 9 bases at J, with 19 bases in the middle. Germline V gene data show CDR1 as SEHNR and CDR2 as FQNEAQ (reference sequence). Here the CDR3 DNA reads TGTGCCAGCAACCGGGGAGCAGCCTGCGGGCAGTACTTC. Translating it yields CASNRGAACGQYF.

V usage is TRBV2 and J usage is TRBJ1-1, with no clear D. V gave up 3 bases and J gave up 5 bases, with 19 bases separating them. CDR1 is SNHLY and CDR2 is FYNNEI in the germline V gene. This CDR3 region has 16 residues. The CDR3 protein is CASSDRGDRTYTEAFF. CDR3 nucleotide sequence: TGTGCCAGCAGTGATCGCGGGGATCGGACCTATACTGAAGCTTTCTTT.

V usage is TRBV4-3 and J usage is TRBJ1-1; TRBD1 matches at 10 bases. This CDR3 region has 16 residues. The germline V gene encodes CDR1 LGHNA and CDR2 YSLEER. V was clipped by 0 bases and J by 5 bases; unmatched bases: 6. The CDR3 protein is CASSQDADRGLTEAFF. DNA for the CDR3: TGCGCCAGCAGCCAAGATGCCGACAGGGGGCTTACTGAAGCTTTCTTT.

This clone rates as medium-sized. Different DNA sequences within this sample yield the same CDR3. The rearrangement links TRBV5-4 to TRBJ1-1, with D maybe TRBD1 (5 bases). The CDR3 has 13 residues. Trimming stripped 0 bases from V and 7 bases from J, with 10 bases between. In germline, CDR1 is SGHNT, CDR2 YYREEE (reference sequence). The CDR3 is CASSLGGTGEAFF. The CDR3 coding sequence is TGTGCCAGCAGCTTGGGAGGGACTGGTGAAGCTTTCTTT.